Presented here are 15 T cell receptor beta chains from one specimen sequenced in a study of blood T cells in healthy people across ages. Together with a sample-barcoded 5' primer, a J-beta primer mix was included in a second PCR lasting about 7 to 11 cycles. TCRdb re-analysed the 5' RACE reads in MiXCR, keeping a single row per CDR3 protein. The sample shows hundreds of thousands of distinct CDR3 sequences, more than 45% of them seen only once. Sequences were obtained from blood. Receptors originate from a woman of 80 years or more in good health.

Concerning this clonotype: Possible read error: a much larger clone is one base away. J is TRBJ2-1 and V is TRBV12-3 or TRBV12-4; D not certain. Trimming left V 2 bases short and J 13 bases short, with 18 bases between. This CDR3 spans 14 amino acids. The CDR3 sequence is CASSLSPIQETQFF. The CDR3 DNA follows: TGTGCCAGCAGTTTATCGCCTATACAAGAGACCCAGTTCTTC.

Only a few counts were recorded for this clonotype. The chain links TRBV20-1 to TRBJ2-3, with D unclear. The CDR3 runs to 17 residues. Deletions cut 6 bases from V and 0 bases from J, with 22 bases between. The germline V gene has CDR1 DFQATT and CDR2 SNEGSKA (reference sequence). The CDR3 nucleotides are TGCAGTGCCCCTGGAAATTTCTTACAACGGAGCACAGATACGCAGTATTTT. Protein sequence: CSAPGNFLQRSTDTQYF.

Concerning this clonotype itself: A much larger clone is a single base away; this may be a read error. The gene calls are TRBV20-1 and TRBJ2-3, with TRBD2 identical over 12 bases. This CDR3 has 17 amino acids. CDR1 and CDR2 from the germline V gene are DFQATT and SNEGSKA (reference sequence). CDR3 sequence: CSTRAVASGGARDTQYF. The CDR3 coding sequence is TGCAGTACTAGAGCCGTGGCTAGCGGGGGGGCTAGAGATACGCAGTATTTT.

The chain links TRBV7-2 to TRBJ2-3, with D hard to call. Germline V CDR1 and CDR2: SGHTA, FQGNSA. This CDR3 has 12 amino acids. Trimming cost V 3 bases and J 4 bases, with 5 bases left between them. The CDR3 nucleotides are TGTGCCAGCAGCTTCCAGCCAGATACGCAGTATTTT. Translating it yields CASSFQPDTQYF.

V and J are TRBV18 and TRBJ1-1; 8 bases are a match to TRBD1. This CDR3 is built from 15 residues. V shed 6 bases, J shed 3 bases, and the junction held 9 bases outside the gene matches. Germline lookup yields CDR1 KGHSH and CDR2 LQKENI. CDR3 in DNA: TGTGCCAGCTCCCCCGGACAGGGAGGGCACACTGAAGCTTTCTTT. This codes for CASSPGQGGHTEAFF. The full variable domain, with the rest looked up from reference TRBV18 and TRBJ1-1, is NAGVMQNPRHLVRRRGQEARLRCSPMKGHSHVYWYRQLPEEGLKFMVYLQKENIIDESGMPKERFSAEFPKEGPSILRIQQVVRGDSAAYFCASSPGQGGHTEAFFGQGTRLTVV.

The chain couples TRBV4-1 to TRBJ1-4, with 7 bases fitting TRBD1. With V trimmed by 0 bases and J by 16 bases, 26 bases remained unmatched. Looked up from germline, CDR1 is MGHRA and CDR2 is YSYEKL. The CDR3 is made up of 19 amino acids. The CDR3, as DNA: TGCGCCAGCAGCCAAGATCGTCCCTCGGAATGGGGCAGGGGGGAGGCAGCGTTTTTT. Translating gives CASSQDRPSEWGRGEAAFF.

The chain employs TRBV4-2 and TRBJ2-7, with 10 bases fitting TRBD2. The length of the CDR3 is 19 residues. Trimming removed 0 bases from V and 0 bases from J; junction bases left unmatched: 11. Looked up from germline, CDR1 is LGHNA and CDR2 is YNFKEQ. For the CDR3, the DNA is TGTGCCAGCAGCCAAGAGGGACCGGGACTAGCGTCTAGCTCCTACGAGCAGTACTTC. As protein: CASSQEGPGLASSSYEQYF.

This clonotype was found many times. The CDR3 DNA sequence: TGCAGCCTTAAGGCTAGCGGGGGGCCCAATGAGCAGTTCTTC. Translation: CSLKASGGPNEQFF. The chain employs TRBV29-1 and TRBJ2-1, with 11 nucleotides matching TRBD2. The CDR3 is 14 residues long. The germline V gene encodes CDR1 SQVTM and CDR2 ANQGSEA. Trimming took 8 bases from V and 6 from J; bases not matched to a gene: 9.

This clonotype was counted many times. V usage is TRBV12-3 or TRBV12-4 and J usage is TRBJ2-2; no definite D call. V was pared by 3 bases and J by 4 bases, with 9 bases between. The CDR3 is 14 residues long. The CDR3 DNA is TGTGCCAGCAGTTTCGGTGGGATCACCGGGGAGCTGTTTTTT. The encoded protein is CASSFGGITGELFF.

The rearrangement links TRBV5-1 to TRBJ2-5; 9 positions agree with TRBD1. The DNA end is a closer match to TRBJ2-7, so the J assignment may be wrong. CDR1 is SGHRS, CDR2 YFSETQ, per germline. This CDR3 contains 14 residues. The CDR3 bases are TGCGCCAGCAGCGAGGGACAGGGCGTCGACGAGCAGTACTTC. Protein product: CASSEGQGVDEQYF.

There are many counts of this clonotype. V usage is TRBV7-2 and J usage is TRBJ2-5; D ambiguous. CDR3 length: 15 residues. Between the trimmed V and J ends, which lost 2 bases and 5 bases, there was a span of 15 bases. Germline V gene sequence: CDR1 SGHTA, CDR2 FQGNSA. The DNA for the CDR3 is TGTGCCAGCAGCTTATATGGATCCTTGGGGGAGACCCAGTACTTC. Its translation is CASSLYGSLGETQYF.

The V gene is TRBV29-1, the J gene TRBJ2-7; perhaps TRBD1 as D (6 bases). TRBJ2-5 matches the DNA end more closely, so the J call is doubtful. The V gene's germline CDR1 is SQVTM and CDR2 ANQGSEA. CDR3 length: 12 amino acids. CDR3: CSVGTGRETQYF. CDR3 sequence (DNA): TGCAGCGTTGGTACAGGGCGGGAGACCCAGTACTTC.

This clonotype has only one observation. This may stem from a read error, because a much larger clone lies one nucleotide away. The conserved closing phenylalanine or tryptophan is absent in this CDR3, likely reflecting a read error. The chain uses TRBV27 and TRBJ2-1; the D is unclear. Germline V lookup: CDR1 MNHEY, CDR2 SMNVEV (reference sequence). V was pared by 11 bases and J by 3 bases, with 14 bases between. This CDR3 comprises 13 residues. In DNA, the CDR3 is TGTGCCTCCCGGTGGGGTAACTACAATGAGCAGTTCCTC. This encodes CASRWGNYNEQFL.

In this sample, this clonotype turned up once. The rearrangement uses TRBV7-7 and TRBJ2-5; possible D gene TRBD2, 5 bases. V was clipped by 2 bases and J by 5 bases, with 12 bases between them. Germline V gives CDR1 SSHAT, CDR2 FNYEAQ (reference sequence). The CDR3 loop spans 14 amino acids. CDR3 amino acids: CASSLNPRAETQYF. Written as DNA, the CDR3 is TGTGCCAGCAGCTTAAACCCGCGGGCGGAGACCCAGTACTTC.

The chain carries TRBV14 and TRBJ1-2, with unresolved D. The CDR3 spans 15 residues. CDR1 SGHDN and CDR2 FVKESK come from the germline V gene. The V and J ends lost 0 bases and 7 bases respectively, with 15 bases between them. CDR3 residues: CASSQDPGEGSGYTF. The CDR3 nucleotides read TGTGCCAGCAGCCAAGACCCCGGGGAAGGGAGTGGCTACACCTTC.